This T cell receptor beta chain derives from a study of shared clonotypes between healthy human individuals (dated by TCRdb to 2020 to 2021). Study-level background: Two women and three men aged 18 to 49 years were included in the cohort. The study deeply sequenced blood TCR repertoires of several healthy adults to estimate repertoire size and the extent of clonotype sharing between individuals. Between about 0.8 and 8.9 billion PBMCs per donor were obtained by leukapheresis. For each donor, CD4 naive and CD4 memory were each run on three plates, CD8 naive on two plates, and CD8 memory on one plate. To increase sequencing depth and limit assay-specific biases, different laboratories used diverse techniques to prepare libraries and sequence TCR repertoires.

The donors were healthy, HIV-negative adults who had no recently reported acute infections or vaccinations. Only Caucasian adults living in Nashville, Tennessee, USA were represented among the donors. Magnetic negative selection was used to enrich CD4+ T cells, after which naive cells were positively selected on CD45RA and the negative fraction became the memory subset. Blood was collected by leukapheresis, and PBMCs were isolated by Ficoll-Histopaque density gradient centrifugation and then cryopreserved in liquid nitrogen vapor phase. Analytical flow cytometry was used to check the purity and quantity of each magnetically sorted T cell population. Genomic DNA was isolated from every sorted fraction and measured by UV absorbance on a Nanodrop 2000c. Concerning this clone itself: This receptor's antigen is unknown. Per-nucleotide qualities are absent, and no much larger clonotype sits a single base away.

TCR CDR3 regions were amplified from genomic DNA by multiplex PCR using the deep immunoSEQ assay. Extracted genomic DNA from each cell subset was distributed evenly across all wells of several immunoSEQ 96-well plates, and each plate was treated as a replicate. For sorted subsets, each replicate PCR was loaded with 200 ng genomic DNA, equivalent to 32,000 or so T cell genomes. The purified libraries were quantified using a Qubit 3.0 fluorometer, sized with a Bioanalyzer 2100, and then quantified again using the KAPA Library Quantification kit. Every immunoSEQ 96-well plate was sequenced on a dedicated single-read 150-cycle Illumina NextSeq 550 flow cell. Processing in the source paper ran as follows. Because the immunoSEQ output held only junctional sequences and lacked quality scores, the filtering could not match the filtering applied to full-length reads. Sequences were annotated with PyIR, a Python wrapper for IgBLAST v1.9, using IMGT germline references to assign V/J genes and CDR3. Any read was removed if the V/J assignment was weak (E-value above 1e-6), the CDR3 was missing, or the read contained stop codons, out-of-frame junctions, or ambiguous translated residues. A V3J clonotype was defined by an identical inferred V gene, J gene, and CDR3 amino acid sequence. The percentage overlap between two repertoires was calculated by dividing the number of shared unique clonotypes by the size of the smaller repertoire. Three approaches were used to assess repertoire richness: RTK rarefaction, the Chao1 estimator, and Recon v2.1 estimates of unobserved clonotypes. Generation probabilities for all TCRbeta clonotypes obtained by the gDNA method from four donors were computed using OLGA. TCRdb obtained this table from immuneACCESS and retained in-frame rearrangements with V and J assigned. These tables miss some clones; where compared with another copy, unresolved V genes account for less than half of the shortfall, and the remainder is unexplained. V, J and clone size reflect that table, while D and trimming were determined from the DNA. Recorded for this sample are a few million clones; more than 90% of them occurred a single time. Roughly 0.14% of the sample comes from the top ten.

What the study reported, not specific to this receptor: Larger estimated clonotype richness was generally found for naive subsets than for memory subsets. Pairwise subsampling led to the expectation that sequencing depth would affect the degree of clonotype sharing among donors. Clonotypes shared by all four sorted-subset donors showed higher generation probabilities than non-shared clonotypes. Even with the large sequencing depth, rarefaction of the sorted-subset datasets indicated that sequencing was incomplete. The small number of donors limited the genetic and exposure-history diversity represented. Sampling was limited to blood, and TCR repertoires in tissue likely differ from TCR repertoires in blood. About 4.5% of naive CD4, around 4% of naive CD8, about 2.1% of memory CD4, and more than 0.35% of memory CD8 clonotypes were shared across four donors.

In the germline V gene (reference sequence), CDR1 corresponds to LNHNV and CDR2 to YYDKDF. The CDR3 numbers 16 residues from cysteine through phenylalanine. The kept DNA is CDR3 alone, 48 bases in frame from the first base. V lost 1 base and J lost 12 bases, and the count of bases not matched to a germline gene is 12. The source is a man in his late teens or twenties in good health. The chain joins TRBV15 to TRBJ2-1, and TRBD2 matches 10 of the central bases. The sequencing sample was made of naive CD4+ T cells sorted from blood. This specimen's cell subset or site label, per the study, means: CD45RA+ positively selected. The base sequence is TGTGCCACCAGCAGAGTAGCGGGGGGTTACAATGAGCGGCAGTTCTTC. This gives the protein CATSRVAGGYNERQFF.